This TCR beta chain was retrieved from a study of blood T cell repertoires in COVID-19. CDR1 and CDR2 from the germline V gene are WNHNN and SYGVQD (reference sequence). The CDR3 extends over 13 amino acids. The V segment lost 6 bases and the J segment 8 bases; nucleotides outside the gene matches: 10. Data came from immunoSEQ multiplex PCR; TCRdb stores just in-frame clones and leaves some out. The sample gives about 92,000 clones, 72% of which show up once; approximately 23% is in the top ten. The sequencing sample was made of peripheral blood. The receptor was derived from a woman aged 55 to 70 in a cohort sampled during active or convalescent COVID-19. The V gene is TRBV10-1, the J gene TRBJ2-7; 7 bases agree with TRBD1. CDR3: CASSPGTDSQQYF. The DNA of the CDR3 is TGCGCCAGCAGCCCCGGGACAGACTCACAGCAGTACTTC.